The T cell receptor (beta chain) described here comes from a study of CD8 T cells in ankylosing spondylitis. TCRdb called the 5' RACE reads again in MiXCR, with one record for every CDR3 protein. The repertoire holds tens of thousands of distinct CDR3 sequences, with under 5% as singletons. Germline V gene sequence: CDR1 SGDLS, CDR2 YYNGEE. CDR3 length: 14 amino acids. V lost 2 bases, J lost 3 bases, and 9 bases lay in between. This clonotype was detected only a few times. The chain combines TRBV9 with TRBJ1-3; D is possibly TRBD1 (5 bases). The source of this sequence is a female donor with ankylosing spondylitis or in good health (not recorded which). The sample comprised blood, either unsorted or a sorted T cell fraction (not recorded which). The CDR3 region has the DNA TGTGCCAGCAGCGTGGGGGAAGGTGGAAACACCATATATTTT. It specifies CASSVGEGGNTIYF.